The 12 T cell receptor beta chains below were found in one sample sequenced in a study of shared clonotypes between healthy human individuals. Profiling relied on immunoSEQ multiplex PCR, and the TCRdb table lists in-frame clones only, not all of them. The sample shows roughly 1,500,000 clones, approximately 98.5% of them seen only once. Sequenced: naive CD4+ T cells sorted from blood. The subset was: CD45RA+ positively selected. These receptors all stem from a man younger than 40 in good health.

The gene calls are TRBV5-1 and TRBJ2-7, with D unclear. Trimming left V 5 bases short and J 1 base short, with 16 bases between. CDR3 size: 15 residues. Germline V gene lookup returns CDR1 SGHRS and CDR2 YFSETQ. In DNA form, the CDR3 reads TGCGCCAGCAGGAGGTGGAGTTCTGGGTCCTACGAGCAGTACTTC. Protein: CASRRWSSGSYEQYF.

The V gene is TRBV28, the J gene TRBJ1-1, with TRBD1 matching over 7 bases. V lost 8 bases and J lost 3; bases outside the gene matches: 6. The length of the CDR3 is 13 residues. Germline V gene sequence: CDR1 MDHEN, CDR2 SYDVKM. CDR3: CASLNTGDTEAFF. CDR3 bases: TGTGCCAGCCTTAATACAGGGGACACTGAAGCTTTCTTT.

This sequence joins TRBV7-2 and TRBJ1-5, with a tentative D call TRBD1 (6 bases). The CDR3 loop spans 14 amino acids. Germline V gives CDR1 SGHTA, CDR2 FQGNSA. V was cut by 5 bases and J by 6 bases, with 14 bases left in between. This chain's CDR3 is CASSPRGGPQPQHF. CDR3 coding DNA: TGTGCCAGCAGCCCCCGGGGGGGGCCTCAGCCCCAGCATTTT.

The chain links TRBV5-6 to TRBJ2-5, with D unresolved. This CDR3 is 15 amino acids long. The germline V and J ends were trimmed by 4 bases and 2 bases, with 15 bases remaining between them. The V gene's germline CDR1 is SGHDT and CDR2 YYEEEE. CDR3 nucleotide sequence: TGTGCCAGCAGCCTTACTCCGGGTAGGCAAGAGACCCAGTACTTC. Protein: CASSLTPGRQETQYF. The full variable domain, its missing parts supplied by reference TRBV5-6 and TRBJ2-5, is DAGVTQSPTHLIKTRGQQVTLRCSPKSGHDTVSWYQQALGQGPQFIFQYYEEEERQRGNFPDRFSGHQFPNYSSELNVNALLLGDSALYLCASSLTPGRQETQYFGPGTRLLVL.

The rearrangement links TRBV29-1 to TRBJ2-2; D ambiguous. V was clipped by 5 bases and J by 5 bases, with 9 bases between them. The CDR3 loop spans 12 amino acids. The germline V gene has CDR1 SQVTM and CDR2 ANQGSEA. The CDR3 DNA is TGCAGCGTTTTCGGAATGACCGGGGAGCTGTTTTTT. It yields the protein CSVFGMTGELFF.

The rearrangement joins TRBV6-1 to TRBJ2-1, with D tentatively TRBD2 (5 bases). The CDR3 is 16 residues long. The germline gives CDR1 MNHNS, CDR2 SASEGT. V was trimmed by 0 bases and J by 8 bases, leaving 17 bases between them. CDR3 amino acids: CASSEARLTRKDEQFF. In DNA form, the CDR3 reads TGTGCCAGCAGTGAAGCGCGCCTAACTAGGAAGGATGAGCAGTTCTTC.

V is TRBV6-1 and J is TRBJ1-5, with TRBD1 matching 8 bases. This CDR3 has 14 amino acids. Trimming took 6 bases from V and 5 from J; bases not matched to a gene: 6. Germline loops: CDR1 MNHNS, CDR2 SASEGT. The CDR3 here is CASRPNRGDQPQHF. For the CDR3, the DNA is TGTGCCAGCAGGCCCAACAGGGGGGATCAGCCCCAGCATTTT.

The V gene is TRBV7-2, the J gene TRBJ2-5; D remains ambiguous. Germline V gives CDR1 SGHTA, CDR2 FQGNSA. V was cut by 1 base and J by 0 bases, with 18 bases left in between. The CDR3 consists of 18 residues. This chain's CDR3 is CASSLGRPRSRYQETQYF. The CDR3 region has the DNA TGTGCCAGCAGCTTAGGACGTCCTAGAAGTCGGTACCAAGAGACCCAGTACTTC. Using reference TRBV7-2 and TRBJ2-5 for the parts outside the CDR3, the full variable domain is GAGVSQSPSNKVTEKGKDVELRCDPISGHTALYWYRQSLGQGLEFLIYFQGNSAPDKSGLPSDRFSAERTGGSVSTLTIQRTQQEDSAVYLCASSLGRPRSRYQETQYFGPGTRLLVL.

CDR3 sequence: CASSLVGAASYEQYF. CDR3 in DNA: TGCGCCAGCAGCTTGGTTGGGGCCGCCTCCTACGAGCAGTACTTC. This chain links TRBV5-1 with TRBJ2-7, with D perhaps matching TRBD1 (5 bases). The CDR3 loop spans 15 amino acids. The germline gives CDR1 SGHRS, CDR2 YFSETQ. V gave up 0 bases and J gave up 0 bases, with 10 bases separating them.

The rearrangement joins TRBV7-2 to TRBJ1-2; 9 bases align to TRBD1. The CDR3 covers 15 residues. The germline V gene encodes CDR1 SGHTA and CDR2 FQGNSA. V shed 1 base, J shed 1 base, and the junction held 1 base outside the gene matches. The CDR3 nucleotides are TGTGCCAGCAGCTTAGGGGGACAGGGTAACTATGGCTACACCTTC. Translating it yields CASSLGGQGNYGYTF.

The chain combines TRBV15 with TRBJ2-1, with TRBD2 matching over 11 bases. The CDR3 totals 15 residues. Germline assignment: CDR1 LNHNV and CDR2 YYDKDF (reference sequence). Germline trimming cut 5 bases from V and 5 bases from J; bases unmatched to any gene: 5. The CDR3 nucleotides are TGTGCCACCAGCCCCGGGACTAGCGGAAACAATGAGCAGTTCTTC. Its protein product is CATSPGTSGNNEQFF.

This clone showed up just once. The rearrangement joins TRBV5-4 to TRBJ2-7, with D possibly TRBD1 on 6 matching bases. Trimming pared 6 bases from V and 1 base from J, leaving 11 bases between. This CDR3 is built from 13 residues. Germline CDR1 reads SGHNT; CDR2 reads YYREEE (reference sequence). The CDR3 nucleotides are TGTGCCAGCACCCCGGACAGATCCTACGAGCAGTACTTC. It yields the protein CASTPDRSYEQYF.